This T cell receptor beta chain was recorded in a study of blood T cell repertoires in COVID-19. At the level of the study: Samples came from the United States, Italy and Spain, spanning acute and convalescent COVID-19.

Participants classified as exposed had met a COVID-19 case within 2 weeks before study entry. Clones were read by immunoSEQ multiplex PCR, and TCRdb kept only the in-frame ones, dropping some. The sample records 300,000 to 350,000 clones, 88% being singletons. Germline-derived CDR1 and CDR2 are LNHDA and SQIVND (reference sequence). CDR3 size: 15 residues. V shed 6 bases and J 6 bases; nucleotides not matched to a gene: 11. The TCR sequence derives from a woman in her twenties or thirties who had been exposed to COVID-19. This chain joins TRBV19 and TRBJ2-1; 7 bases map to TRBD2. The specimen was PBMCs or T cells enriched from blood (not recorded which). As DNA, the CDR3 is TGTGCCAGTAGCCTTTCTGGGAGGGCCCCCAATGAGCAGTTCTTC. Amino acids: CASSLSGRAPNEQFF.